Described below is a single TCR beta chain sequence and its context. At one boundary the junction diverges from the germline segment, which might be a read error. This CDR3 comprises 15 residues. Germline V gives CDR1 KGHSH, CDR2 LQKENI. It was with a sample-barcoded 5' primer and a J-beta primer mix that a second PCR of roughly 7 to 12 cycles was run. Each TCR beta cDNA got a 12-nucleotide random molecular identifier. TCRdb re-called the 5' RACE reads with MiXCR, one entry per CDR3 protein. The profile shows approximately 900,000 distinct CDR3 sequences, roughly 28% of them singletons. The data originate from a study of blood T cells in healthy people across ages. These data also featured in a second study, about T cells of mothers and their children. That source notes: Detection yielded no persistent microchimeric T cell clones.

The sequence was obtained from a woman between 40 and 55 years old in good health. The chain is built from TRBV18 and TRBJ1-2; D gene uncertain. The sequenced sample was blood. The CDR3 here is CASSPLGELNYGCTF. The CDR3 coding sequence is TGTGCCAGCTCACCCCTCGGGGAACTCAACTATGGCTGCACCTTC.